This is a list of T cell receptor beta chains from one sample in a study of blood T cell repertoires in COVID-19. Measured with immunoSEQ multiplex PCR; TCRdb has only the in-frame clones, and not every one. The table shows fewer than 120,000 clones, with nearly 90% occurring only once. Sequenced material: peripheral blood. These receptors all stem from a human donor in a cohort sampled during active COVID-19. Both conserved end residues are part of each CDR3. The D gene is left open where the match is weak. The size field is filled for only some rows; it gives once, few, many or a size class.

D gene,J gene,V gene,clone size,CDR3 protein,CDR3 DNA
-,TRBJ1-3,TRBV19,-,CASRDQASGNTIYF,TGTGCCAGTAGGGATCAGGCCTCTGGAAACACCATATATTTT
-,TRBJ2-1,TRBV9,few,CASSVGGSWYEQFF,TGTGCCAGCAGCGTGGGAGGAAGTTGGTATGAGCAGTTCTTC
-,TRBJ2-7,TRBV27,-,CASSLSTSYEQYF,TGTGCCAGCAGTTTATCCACATCCTACGAGCAGTACTTC
TRBD2,TRBJ2-5,TRBV14,once,CASSAGTSGRVETQYF,TGTGCCAGCAGCGCCGGGACTAGCGGGAGGGTAGAGACCCAGTACTTC
-,TRBJ2-2,TRBV9,-,CASSPYQGGGTGELFF,TGTGCCAGCTCTCCATATCAGGGGGGAGGCACCGGGGAGCTGTTTTTT
-,TRBJ2-3,TRBV5-4,once,CASSLGQVDTDTQYF,TGTGCCAGCAGCTTGGGACAGGTGGACACAGATACGCAGTATTTT
TRBD1,TRBJ2-7,TRBV7-9,-,CASSLDVGQVTYEQYF,TGTGCCAGCAGCTTAGACGTGGGACAGGTTACCTACGAGCAGTACTTC
TRBD1,TRBJ2-1,TRBV5-5,-,CASSYSGQGTYNEQFF,TGTGCCAGCAGCTACTCGGGACAGGGTACCTACAATGAGCAGTTCTTC
TRBD2,TRBJ2-5,TRBV3-1/TRBV3-2,-,CASSQDGGGAWETQYF,TGTGCCAGCAGCCAAGATGGCGGGGGGGCCTGGGAGACCCAGTACTTC
-,TRBJ2-5,TRBV6-6,once,CASNLPGGGETQYF,TGTGCCAGCAATTTACCAGGGGGAGGAGAGACCCAGTACTTC
-,TRBJ2-7,TRBV7-9,-,CASSREGEQYF,TGTGCCAGCAGCCGCGAGGGCGAGCAGTACTTC
TRBD2,TRBJ2-5,TRBV19,-,CASTRTSGTPQETQYF,TGTGCCAGTACCCGGACTAGCGGCACACCTCAAGAGACCCAGTACTTC
-,TRBJ2-2,TRBV7-3,-,CASSLSPNTGELFF,TGTGCCAGCAGCTTATCCCCTAACACCGGGGAGCTGTTTTTT
-,TRBJ1-1,TRBV12-3/TRBV12-4,-,CASSLSGSTEAFF,TGTGCCAGCAGTTTATCGGGGAGCACTGAAGCTTTCTTT
-,TRBJ2-1,TRBV7-9,-,CASSLLQTGEQFF,TGTGCCAGCAGCCTACTCCAGACGGGTGAGCAGTTCTTC
-,TRBJ1-1,TRBV5-4,few,CASSLVSGPEAFF,TGTGCCAGCAGCTTGGTTTCAGGGCCTGAAGCTTTCTTT
TRBD1,TRBJ1-5,TRBV5-8,-,CASSRTGAGDNQPQHF,TGTGCCAGCTCAAGGACAGGGGCAGGGGATAATCAGCCCCAGCATTTT
-,TRBJ1-5,TRBV28,-,CASSLFGGSPSDQPQHF,TGTGCCAGCAGTCTATTCGGCGGGTCACCATCCGATCAGCCCCAGCATTTT
TRBD1,TRBJ1-2,TRBV19,-,CASSIAGQGNYGYTF,TGTGCCAGTAGTATAGCCGGACAGGGAAACTATGGCTACACCTTC
TRBD2,TRBJ2-2,TRBV11-2,-,CASSPRETNTGELFF,TGTGCCAGCAGCCCGCGGGAGACCAACACCGGGGAGCTGTTTTTT
TRBD2,TRBJ2-5,TRBV14,-,CASSQDRLAGETQYF,TGTGCCAGCAGCCAAGATAGGCTAGCGGGGGAGACCCAGTACTTC
-,TRBJ1-4,TRBV7-8,once,CASSPAGGRNEKLFF,TGTGCCAGCAGCCCAGCAGGCGGGAGAAATGAAAAACTGTTTTTT
-,TRBJ1-5,TRBV2,few,CASSVGGVGRQPQHF,TGTGCCAGCAGTGTCGGGGGTGTAGGCCGTCAGCCCCAGCATTTT
-,TRBJ1-4,TRBV25-1,-,CASKDRRNEKLFF,TGTGCCAGCAAGGACAGACGTAATGAAAAACTGTTTTTT
-,TRBJ2-7,TRBV18,-,CASSPRGRELFEQYF,TGTGCCAGCTCACCGCGGGGGCGGGAGCTTTTCGAGCAGTACTTC
TRBD2,TRBJ2-1,TRBV5-1,-,CASSLVSGTYNEQFF,TGCGCCAGCAGCTTGGTTAGCGGGACCTACAATGAGCAGTTCTTC
-,TRBJ2-2,TRBV2,-,CASSREGTGELFF,TGTGCCAGCAGTCGGGAAGGGACCGGGGAGCTGTTTTTT
-,TRBJ2-1,TRBV5-4,-,CASSPGSSNPNEQFF,TGTGCCAGCAGCCCCGGGAGTTCTAACCCCAATGAGCAGTTCTTC